This T cell receptor (beta chain) emerged from a study of T-cell reconstitution after alpha-beta-depleted transplantation in children. This clonotype occurred many times. Its antigen remains unidentified. For TCRbeta, the library was prepared with unique molecular identifiers. TCRdb re-called the PCR reads through MiXCR, storing one row per CDR3 protein. The table lists about 300,000 distinct CDR3 sequences, roughly 9.1% of them singletons. Study results and caveats: Expanded graft clones numbering several hundred reportedly gave rise to alpha-beta T cells about two months after transplant. T-cell numbers and diversity, one year after transplant, stemmed largely from T cells that were newly produced. Certain patients had high TCRbeta diversity at day 60, and it came from recipient T cells and thymic progenitors that survived.

Losses at the gene ends were 3 bases for V and 6 bases for J; bases not matched to a gene: 7. This CDR3 comprises 13 residues. Germline V lookup: CDR1 DFQATT, CDR2 SNEGSKA (reference sequence). Sequenced here: PBMCs, sampled before TCRalphabeta/CD19-depleted stem cell transplant. The sequence derives from a boy in the first two years of life with acute myeloid leukemia, due to receive a stem cell transplant. The V gene is TRBV20-1, the J gene TRBJ1-2, with 7 bases that match TRBD1. The CDR3 nucleotides are TGCAGTGCTAGTCTCACGACAGGGAATGGCTACACCTTC. As protein: CSASLTTGNGYTF.